This T cell receptor (beta chain) was recorded in a study of vaccination effects on CD4 cells after COVID-19. Study-wide results and limits: Nearly all vaccine-induced clones in healthy recipients recognized only SARS-CoV-2. Both infection-induced and vaccine-induced clones contracted markedly at late post-vaccination timepoints.

The CDR3 extends over 13 amino acids. CDR1 and CDR2 from the germline V gene are SGHVS and FQNEAQ. V was cut by 5 bases and J by 1 base, with 8 bases left in between. Antigen-specific CD4+ T cell clonotypes were called by their expansion after viral peptide-pool culture in ViraFEST. Cells that had been cultured for 10 days were the source of isolated CD4+ T cells. Vaccinees lacked prior SARS-CoV-2 infection and tested negative for nucleocapsid antibodies. Profiled with immunoSEQ multiplex PCR; TCRdb holds only in-frame clones, not every one. This repertoire shows around 55,000 clones, around 67% found once; its top ten account for about 18%. Of note for this clone: The antigen remains unidentified.

The chain links TRBV7-8 to TRBJ1-1; D remains unclear. The sequences come from CD4+ T cells from PBMCs cultured with SARS-CoV-2 spike peptides, collected before COVID-19 vaccination. The sequence derives from a human donor who received a COVID-19 vaccine. CDR3 nucleotides: TGTGCCAGCAGCCGGGAGGGGAACACTGAAGCTTTCTTT. Translating gives CASSREGNTEAFF. Drawing the rest from reference TRBV7-8 and TRBJ1-1, the complete variable domain is GAGVSQSPRYKVAKRGQDVALRCDPISGHVSLFWYQQALGQGPEFLTYFQNEAQLDKSGLPSDRFFAERPEGSVSTLKIQRTQQEDSAVYLCASSREGNTEAFFGQGTRLTVV.